This T cell receptor (beta chain) was identified during a study of blood T cell repertoires in COVID-19. This clone has a single count. Sequencing used immunoSEQ multiplex PCR; TCRdb keeps in-frame clones, though not all of them. The table shows 250,000 or so clones, with 85% to 90% occurring only once. Individuals aged about 18 to 90 years were recruited from 20 to 25 US areas. Germline V gene sequence: CDR1 MGHRA, CDR2 YSYEKL. CDR3 length: 17 amino acids. Losses at the gene ends were 1 base for V and 4 bases for J; bases not matched to a gene: 5. The chain has TRBV4-1 and TRBJ2-2; TRBD1 agrees at 11 bases. Sequencing input: PBMCs or T cells enriched from blood (not recorded which). The TCR sequence derives from a woman aged 25-40 years with acute COVID-19. As DNA, the CDR3 is TGCGCCAGCAGCCAAGCAGGGACAGGGGGGCTCACCGGGGAGCTGTTTTTT. Translation: CASSQAGTGGLTGELFF.